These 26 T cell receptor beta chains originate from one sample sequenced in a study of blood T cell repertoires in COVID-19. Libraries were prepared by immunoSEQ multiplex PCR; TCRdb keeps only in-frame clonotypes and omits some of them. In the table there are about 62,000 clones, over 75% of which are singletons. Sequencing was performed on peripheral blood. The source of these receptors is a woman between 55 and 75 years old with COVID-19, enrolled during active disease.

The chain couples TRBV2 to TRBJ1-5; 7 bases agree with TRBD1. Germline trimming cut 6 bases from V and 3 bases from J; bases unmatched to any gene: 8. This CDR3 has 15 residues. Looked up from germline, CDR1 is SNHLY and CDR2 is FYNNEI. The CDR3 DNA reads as TGTGCCAGCAGAGGGGACAGCCTTTACAATCAGCCCCAGCATTTT. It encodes CASRGDSLYNQPQHF. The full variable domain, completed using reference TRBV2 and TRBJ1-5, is EPEVTQTPSHQVTQMGQEVILRCVPISNHLYFYWYRQILGQKVEFLVSFYNNEISEKSEIFDDQFSVERPDGSNFTLKIRSTKLEDSAMYFCASRGDSLYNQPQHFGDGTRLSIL.

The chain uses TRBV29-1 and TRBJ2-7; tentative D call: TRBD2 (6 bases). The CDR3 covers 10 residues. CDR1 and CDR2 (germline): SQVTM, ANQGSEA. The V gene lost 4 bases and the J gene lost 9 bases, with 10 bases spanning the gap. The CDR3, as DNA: TGCAGCGTTGGGGCGGGATTGCAGTACTTC. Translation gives CSVGAGLQYF.

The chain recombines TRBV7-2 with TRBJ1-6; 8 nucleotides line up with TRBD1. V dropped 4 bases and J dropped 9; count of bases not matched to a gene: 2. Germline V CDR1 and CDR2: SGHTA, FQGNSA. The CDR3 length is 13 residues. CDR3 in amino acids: CASSSGQGSPLHF. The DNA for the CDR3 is TGTGCCAGCAGCTCCGGACAGGGTTCACCCCTCCACTTT.

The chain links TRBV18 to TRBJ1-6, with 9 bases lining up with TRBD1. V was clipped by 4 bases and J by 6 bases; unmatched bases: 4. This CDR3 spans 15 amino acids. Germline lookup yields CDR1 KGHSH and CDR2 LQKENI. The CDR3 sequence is CASSLKDRGNSPLHF. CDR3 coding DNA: TGTGCCAGCTCACTAAAGGACAGGGGTAATTCACCCCTCCACTTT.

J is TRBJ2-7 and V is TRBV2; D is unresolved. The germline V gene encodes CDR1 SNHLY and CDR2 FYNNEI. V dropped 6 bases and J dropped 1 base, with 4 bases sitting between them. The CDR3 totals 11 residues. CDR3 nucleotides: TGTGCCAGCAGGCAGTCCTACGAGCAGTACTTC. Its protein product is CASRQSYEQYF. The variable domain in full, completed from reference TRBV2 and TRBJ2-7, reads EPEVTQTPSHQVTQMGQEVILRCVPISNHLYFYWYRQILGQKVEFLVSFYNNEISEKSEIFDDQFSVERPDGSNFTLKIRSTKLEDSAMYFCASRQSYEQYFGPGTRLTVT.

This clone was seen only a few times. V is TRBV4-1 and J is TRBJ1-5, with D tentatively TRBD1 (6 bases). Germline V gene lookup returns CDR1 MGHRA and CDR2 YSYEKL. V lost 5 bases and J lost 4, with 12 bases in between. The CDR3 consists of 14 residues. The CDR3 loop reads CASSFDRFNQPQHF. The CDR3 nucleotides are TGCGCCAGCAGCTTCGACAGGTTTAATCAGCCCCAGCATTTT.

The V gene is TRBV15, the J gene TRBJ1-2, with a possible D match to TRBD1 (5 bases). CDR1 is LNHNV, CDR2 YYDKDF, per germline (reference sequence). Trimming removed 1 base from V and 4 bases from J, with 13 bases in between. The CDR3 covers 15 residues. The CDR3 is CATSRVSREGYGYTF. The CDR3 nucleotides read TGTGCCACCAGCAGAGTGTCCAGGGAAGGCTATGGCTACACCTTC. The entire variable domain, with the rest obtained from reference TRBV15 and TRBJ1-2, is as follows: DAMVIQNPRYQVTQFGKPVTLSCSQTLNHNVMYWYQQKSSQAPKLLFHYYDKDFNNEADTPDNFQSRRPNTSFCFLDIRSPGLGDTAMYLCATSRVSREGYGYTFGSGTRLTVV.

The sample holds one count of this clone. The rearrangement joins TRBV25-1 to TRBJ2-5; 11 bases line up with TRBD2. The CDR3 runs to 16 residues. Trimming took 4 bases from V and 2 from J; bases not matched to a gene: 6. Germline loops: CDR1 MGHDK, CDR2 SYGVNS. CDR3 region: CASSAGTSGLQETQYF. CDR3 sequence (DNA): TGTGCCAGCAGTGCAGGGACTAGCGGACTTCAAGAGACCCAGTACTTC. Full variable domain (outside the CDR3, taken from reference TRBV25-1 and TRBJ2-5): EADIYQTPRYLVIGTGKKITLECSQTMGHDKMYWYQQDPGMELHLIHYSYGVNSTEKGDLSSESTVSRIRTEHFPLTLESARPSHTSQYLCASSAGTSGLQETQYFGPGTRLLVL.

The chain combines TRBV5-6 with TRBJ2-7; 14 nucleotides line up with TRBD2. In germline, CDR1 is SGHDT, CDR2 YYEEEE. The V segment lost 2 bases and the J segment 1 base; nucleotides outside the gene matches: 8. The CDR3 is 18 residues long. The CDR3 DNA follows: TGTGCCAGCAGCTTCTCCGGGACTAGCGGGAGAAAATCCTACGAGCAGTACTTC. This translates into CASSFSGTSGRKSYEQYF.

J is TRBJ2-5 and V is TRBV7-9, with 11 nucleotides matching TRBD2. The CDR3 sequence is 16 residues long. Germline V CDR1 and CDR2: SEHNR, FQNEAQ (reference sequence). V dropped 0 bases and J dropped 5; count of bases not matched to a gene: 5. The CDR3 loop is CASSLASGRAFETQYF. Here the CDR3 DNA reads TGTGCCAGCAGCTTAGCTAGCGGGAGGGCCTTTGAGACCCAGTACTTC.

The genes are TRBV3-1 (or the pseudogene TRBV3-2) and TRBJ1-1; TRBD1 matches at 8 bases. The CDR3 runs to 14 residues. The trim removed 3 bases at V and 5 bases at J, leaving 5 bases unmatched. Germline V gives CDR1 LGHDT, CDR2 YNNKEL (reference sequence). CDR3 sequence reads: CASSQNRGSTEAFF. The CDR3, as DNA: TGTGCCAGCAGCCAGAACAGGGGGTCGACTGAAGCTTTCTTT.

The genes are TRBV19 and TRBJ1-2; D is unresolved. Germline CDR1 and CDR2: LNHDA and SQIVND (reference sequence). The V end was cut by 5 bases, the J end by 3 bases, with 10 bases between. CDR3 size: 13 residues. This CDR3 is CASSRGTYYGYTF. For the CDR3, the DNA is TGTGCCAGTAGTCGAGGAACTTACTATGGCTACACCTTC.

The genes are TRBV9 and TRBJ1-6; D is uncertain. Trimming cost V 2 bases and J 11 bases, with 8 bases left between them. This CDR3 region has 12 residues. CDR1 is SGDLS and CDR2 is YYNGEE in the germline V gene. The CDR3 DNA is TGTGCCAGCAGCGTGAGCGGAACACCCCTCCACTTT. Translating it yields CASSVSGTPLHF.

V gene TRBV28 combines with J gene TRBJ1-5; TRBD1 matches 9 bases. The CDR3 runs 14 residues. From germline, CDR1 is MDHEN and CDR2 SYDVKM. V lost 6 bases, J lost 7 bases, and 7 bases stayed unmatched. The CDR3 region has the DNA TGTGCCAGCAGAGTACAGGGGGCCGGACAGCCCCAGCATTTT. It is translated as CASRVQGAGQPQHF.

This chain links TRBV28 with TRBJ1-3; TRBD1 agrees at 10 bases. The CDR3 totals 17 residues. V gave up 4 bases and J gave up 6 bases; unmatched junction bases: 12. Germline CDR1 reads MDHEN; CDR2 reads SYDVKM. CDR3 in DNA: TGTGCCAGCAGTTCTCAAAGGTTGGACAGGGGGGCAAACACCATATATTTT. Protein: CASSSQRLDRGANTIYF.

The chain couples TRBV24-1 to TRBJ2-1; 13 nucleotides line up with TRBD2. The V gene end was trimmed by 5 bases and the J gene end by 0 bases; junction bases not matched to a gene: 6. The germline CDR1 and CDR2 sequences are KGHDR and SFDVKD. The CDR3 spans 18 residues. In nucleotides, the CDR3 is TGTGCCACCAGTGGCGAGACTAGCGGGAGGAGCTCCTACAATGAGCAGTTCTTC. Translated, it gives CATSGETSGRSSYNEQFF.

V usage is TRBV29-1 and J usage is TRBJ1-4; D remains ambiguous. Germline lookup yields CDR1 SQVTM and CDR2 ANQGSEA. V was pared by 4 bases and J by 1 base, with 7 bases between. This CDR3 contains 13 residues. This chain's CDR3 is CSVATITNEKLFF. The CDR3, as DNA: TGCAGCGTTGCCACAATAACTAATGAAAAACTGTTTTTT.

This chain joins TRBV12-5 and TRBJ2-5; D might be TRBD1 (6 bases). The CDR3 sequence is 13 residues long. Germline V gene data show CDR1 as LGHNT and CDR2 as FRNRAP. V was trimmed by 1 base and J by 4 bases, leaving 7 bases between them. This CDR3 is CASGLAQGETQYF. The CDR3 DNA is TGTGCTAGTGGTTTGGCACAGGGAGAGACCCAGTACTTC.

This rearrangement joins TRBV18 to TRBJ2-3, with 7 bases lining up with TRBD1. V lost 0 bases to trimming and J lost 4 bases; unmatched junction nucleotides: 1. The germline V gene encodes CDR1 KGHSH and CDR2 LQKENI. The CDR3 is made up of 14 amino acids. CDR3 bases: TGTGCCAGCTCACCACCCGGGACAGCAGATACGCAGTATTTT. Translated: CASSPPGTADTQYF.

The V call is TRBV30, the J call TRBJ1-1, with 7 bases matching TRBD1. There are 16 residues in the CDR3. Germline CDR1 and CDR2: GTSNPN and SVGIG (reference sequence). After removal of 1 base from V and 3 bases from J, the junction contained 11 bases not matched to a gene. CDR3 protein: CAWSETTGRMYTEAFF. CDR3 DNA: TGTGCCTGGAGTGAGACGACAGGGAGGATGTACACTGAAGCTTTCTTT.

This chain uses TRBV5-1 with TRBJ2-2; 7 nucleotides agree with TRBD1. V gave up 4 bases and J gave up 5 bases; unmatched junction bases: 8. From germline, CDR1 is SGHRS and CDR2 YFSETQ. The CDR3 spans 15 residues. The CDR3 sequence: CASSPPTGITGELFF. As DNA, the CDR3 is TGCGCCAGCAGCCCTCCGACAGGGATTACCGGGGAGCTGTTTTTT.

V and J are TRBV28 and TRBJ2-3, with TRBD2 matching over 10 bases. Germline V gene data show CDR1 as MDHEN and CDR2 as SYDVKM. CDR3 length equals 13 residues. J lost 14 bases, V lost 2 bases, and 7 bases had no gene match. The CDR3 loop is CASSLRGLARGYF. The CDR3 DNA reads TGTGCCAGCAGTTTAAGGGGACTAGCGAGGGGGTATTTT.

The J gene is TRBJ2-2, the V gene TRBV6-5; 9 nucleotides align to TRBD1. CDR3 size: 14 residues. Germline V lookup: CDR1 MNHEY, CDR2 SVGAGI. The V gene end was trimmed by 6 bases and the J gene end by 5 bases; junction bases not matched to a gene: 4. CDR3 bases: TGTGCCAGCAGGGGACAGGGAGATACCGGGGAGCTGTTTTTT. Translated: CASRGQGDTGELFF.

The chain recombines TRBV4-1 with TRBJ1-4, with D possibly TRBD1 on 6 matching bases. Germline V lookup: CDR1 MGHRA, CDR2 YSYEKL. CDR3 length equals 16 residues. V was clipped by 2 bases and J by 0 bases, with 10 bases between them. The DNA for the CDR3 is TGCGCCAGCAGCCAAAGGGGGTCTGCAACTAATGAAAAACTGTTTTTT. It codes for CASSQRGSATNEKLFF.

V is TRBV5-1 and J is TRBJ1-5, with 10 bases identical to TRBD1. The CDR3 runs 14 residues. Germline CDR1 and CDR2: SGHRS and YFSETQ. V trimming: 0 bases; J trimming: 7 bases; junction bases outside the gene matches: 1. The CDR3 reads CASSLGQGAQPQHF. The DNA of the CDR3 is TGCGCCAGCAGCTTGGGACAGGGGGCGCAGCCCCAGCATTTT.

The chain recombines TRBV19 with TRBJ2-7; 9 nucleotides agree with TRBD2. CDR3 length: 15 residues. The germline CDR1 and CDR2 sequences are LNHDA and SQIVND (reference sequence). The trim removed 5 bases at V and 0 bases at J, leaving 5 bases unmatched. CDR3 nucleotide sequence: TGTGCCAGTAGTCCAGGACTAGCGAGCTCCTACGAGCAGTACTTC. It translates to CASSPGLASSYEQYF.